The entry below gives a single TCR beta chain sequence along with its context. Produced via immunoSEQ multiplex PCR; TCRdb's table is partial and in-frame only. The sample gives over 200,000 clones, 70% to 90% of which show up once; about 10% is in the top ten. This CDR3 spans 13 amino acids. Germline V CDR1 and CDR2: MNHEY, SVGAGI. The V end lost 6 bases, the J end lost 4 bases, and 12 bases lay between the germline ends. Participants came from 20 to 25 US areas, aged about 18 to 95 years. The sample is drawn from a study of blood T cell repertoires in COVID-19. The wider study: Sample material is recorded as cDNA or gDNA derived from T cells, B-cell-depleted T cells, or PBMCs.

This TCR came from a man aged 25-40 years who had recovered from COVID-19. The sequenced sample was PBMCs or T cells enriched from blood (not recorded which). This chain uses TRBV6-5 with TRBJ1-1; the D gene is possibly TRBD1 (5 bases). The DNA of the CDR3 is TGTGCCAGCAGACCCTCGGGGGTCACTGAAGCTTTCTTT. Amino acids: CASRPSGVTEAFF.